This TCR beta chain was recovered during a study of CD8 T cells in ankylosing spondylitis. Broader study findings: Reports of some motif variants in reactive arthritis synovial fluid and blood predate this one. It appeared that ankylosing spondylitis blood was characterized by a TCR beta motif of several highly homologous variants.

TCRdb passed the 5' RACE reads through MiXCR, listing each CDR3 protein once. The data show hundreds of thousands of distinct CDR3 sequences, 15% to 20% seen once. Turning to this clonotype: Its antigen is still unknown.

Germline V gene sequence: CDR1 MNHEY, CDR2 SMNVEV (reference sequence). With 4 bases removed from V and 4 bases from J, the gap between germline ends came to 12 bases. The CDR3 length is 14 residues. This chain connects TRBV27 to TRBJ2-3; D unclear. Sequences were obtained from blood, either unsorted or a sorted T cell fraction (not recorded which). The TCR comes from a male donor with ankylosing spondylitis. The CDR3 region is CASSSTEYPDTQYF. The CDR3 DNA is TGTGCCAGCAGTTCGACGGAGTATCCAGATACGCAGTATTTT.